A selection of T cell receptor beta chains follows, all from one sample in a study of shared clonotypes between healthy human individuals. Profiled with immunoSEQ multiplex PCR; TCRdb holds only in-frame clones, not every one. Of about 670,000 clones in the sample, roughly 78% were seen once. The sample consisted of memory CD4+ T cells sorted from blood. Receptors were obtained from a woman younger than 45 in good health. The CDR3 runs from the conserved cysteine through the conserved F or W. D genes are given only for firm matches.

d_gene	v_gene	j_gene	CDR3nt	CDR3aa
.	TRBV28	TRBJ1-1	TGTGCCAGCAGTTTAGAGTACAGACTGAACACTGAAGCTTTCTTT	CASSLEYRLNTEAFF
.	TRBV5-1	TRBJ1-1	TGCGCCAGCAGCCCTAAATCGGGGGGCTCGGGTGAAGCTTTCTTT	CASSPKSGGSGEAFF
TRBD1	TRBV5-1	TRBJ2-1	TGCGCCAGCAGCTTGGTACAGGGGTCCTACAATGAGCAGTTCTTC	CASSLVQGSYNEQFF
.	TRBV7-7	TRBJ2-1	TGTGCCAGCAGCTTAGGAGCAGGGGAAGTGAATGAGCAGTTCTTC	CASSLGAGEVNEQFF
.	TRBV6-5	TRBJ2-7	TGTGCCAGCAGTTTAAGAATGCGGGACTCCTACGAGCAGTACTTC	CASSLRMRDSYEQYF
.	TRBV28	TRBJ2-1	TGTGCCAGCAGTCCCCGTGGCGCTAGCCCCTACAATGAGCAGTTCTTC	CASSPRGASPYNEQFF
TRBD1	TRBV7-9	TRBJ1-1	TGTGCCAGCAGACCCACAGGGGGTAAGATGAACACTGAAGCTTTCTTT	CASRPTGGKMNTEAFF
.	TRBV11-2	TRBJ2-7	TGTGCCAGCAGCCCCGCCGGGGGCCCCTACGAGCAGTACTTC	CASSPAGGPYEQYF
.	TRBV5-1	TRBJ2-5	TGCGCCAGCAGCCGACTCCAAGAGACCCAGTACTTC	CASSRLQETQYF
.	TRBV28	TRBJ1-5	TGTGCCAGCCTCAGTACGGAGGGGAATCAGCCCCAGCATTTT	CASLSTEGNQPQHF
.	TRBV15	TRBJ2-1	TGTGCCACCAGCAGTGGGAGCGGAAACAATGAGCAGTTCTTC	CATSSGSGNNEQFF